The following is a T cell receptor (beta chain) sequence with its context. The data originate from a study of control samples from healthy donors and cancer patients. This CDR3 comprises 15 residues. Germline CDR1 LNHDA, CDR2 SQIVND (reference sequence). The V and J ends lost 7 bases and 6 bases, in that order; junction bases with no gene match: 12. Sequenced by immunoSEQ multiplex PCR; TCRdb stores in-frame clones only, minus some. The sample consists of fewer than 500,000 clones, 75% to 95% of them appearing once. The chain employs TRBV19 and TRBJ1-5; TRBD1 agrees at 7 bases. The TCR comes from a man aged 40-49 years with head and neck cancer. Sequences were obtained from PBMCs. For the CDR3, the DNA is TGTGCCAGTACCTCAGCACAGGGGTTCGCTCAGCCCCAGCATTTT. It translates to CASTSAQGFAQPQHF. The whole variable domain, filled in from reference TRBV19 and TRBJ1-5, reads DGGITQSPKYLFRKEGQNVTLSCEQNLNHDAMYWYRQDPGQGLRLIYYSQIVNDFQKGDIAEGYSVSREKKESFPLTVTSAQKNPTAFYLCASTSAQGFAQPQHFGDGTRLSIL.